The 10 T cell receptor beta chains presented below share a single source sample, sequenced in a study of cytomegalovirus exposure and HLA in healthy donors. The protocol was immunoSEQ multiplex PCR, while the TCRdb copy is restricted to in-frame clones and leaves out a portion. The table lists 200,000 to 250,000 clones, roughly 83% of them singletons. What was sequenced was PBMCs. These TCRs come from a woman aged 18-29 years in good health and CMV-seronegative.

This clone was seen more than once but under ten times. This chain connects TRBV28 to TRBJ1-2; D perhaps matches TRBD1 (6 bases). The V gene's germline CDR1 is MDHEN and CDR2 SYDVKM. Trimming took 10 bases from V and 8 from J, leaving 20 bases between them. The length of the CDR3 is 13 residues. For the CDR3, the DNA is TGTGCCACTACCGTCGACAGGACCGGAGGCTACACCTTC. This encodes CATTVDRTGGYTF.

This clone was found a few times. V is TRBV2 and J is TRBJ1-4; unclear D gene. The CDR3 consists of 13 residues. V was shortened by 10 bases and J by 5 bases, with 14 bases between the two germline ends. CDR1 and CDR2 (germline): SNHLY, FYNNEI. CDR3 sequence reads: CANSRRRNEKLFF. CDR3 DNA sequence: TGTGCCAACTCCCGACGGAGAAATGAAAAACTGTTTTTT.

The CDR3 is CASSGDRVGNTIYF. For the CDR3, the DNA is TGTGCCAGCTCAGGGGACAGGGTGGGAAACACCATATATTTT. This sequence joins TRBV2 and TRBJ1-3; 9 nucleotides align to TRBD1. V lost 8 bases, J lost 4 bases, and 6 bases stayed unmatched. Germline values: CDR1 SNHLY, CDR2 FYNNEI. The CDR3 has 14 residues.

This clone was seen only a few times. The J gene is TRBJ2-3, the V gene TRBV2; 8 nucleotides agree with TRBD2. Germline loops: CDR1 SNHLY, CDR2 FYNNEI. The length of the CDR3 is 15 residues. V shed 10 bases, J shed 5 bases, and the junction held 14 bases outside the gene matches. CDR3 bases: TGTGCCACCGGTGTTCCAGCGGGAGCTGAAGATACGCAGTATTTT. Protein: CATGVPAGAEDTQYF.

This clone has a single count. The V and J genes are TRBV2 and TRBJ2-2; D tentatively reads TRBD1 or TRBD2 (6 bases each). This CDR3 has 16 residues. CDR1 SNHLY and CDR2 FYNNEI come from the germline V gene. The V and J ends lost 6 bases and 2 bases respectively, with 16 bases between them. CDR3 protein: CASSAWGAGNTGELFF. The CDR3 coding sequence is TGTGCCAGCAGCGCGTGGGGGGCAGGTAACACCGGGGAGCTGTTTTTT.

CDR3 sequence (DNA): TGTGCCAGCAGTCAGGGGTCTAACTACGAGCAGTACTTC. Translating gives CASSQGSNYEQYF. This chain links TRBV28 with TRBJ2-7; a weak D match, TRBD1 (6 bases). V dropped 5 bases and J dropped 3 bases, with 11 bases sitting between them. There are 13 residues in the CDR3. Germline V gene data show CDR1 as MDHEN and CDR2 as SYDVKM.

In the case of this clone: The junction does not match germline at one end; this may be a read error. This chain uses TRBV13 with TRBJ1-1; no clear D. This CDR3 is 15 amino acids long. Germline values: CDR1 PRHDT, CDR2 FYEKMQ (reference sequence). The CDR3 protein is CASRLVSLMNTEAFF. CDR3 coding DNA: TGTGCCAGCAGATTAGTGTCTCTCATGAACACTGAAGCTTTCTTT.

This sequence joins TRBV23-1 and TRBJ2-7; D gene ambiguous. TRBV23-1 is treated as an ORF (open reading frame) with a function not yet certain. This CDR3 is built from 13 residues. Trimming pared 4 bases from V and 2 bases from J, leaving 9 bases between. CDR3 sequence (DNA): TGCGCCAGCAGTCGGCTCGGACCCTACGAGCAGTACTTC. Translating it yields CASSRLGPYEQYF.

The chain joins TRBV15 to TRBJ1-1, with 7 bases fitting TRBD1. The ends lost 3 bases at V and 10 bases at J; junction bases unmatched: 17. CDR1 is LNHNV and CDR2 is YYDKDF in the germline V gene (reference sequence). This CDR3 spans 16 amino acids. CDR3 in amino acids: CATSRDLGQAPKGAFF. CDR3 sequence (DNA): TGTGCCACCAGCAGGGACCTAGGACAGGCGCCTAAGGGAGCTTTCTTT.

This clone was counted many times. This rearrangement joins TRBV30 to TRBJ2-2; 13 nucleotides line up with TRBD2. The CDR3 is 15 residues long. Trimming took 0 bases from V and 6 from J; bases not matched to a gene: 1. Germline V gives CDR1 GTSNPN, CDR2 SVGIG (reference sequence). The CDR3 sequence is CAWSVLAGGPGELFF. The DNA for the CDR3 is TGTGCCTGGAGTGTACTAGCGGGGGGGCCCGGGGAGCTGTTTTTT.